The clone carrying this TCR beta chain was detected many times. The entry originates in a study of spatial heterogeneity in lung cancer. Time point denoted: sample taken at primary tumor resection. Unsorted whole RNA samples from tumor, nontumor lung or frozen PBMC were sequenced. Germline V gene sequence: CDR1 MGHRA, CDR2 YSYEKL. The V and J ends lost 1 base and 1 base respectively, with 10 bases between them. CDR3 size: 15 residues. MiXCR was run by TCRdb on the 5' RACE reads, yielding one entry per CDR3 protein. The data show tens of thousands of distinct CDR3 sequences, 6.5% to 7% seen once. The chain employs TRBV4-1 and TRBJ1-1, with D possibly TRBD1 on 5 matching bases. Sequences were derived from PBMCs, sampled at surgery. The receptor was isolated from a female donor with early-stage non-small cell lung cancer. CDR3 nucleotides: TGCGCCAGCAGCCAAGTGGGACGGAAGAACACTGAAGCTTTCTTT. Its translation is CASSQVGRKNTEAFF.